This TCR beta chain was profiled in a study of response to subunit inactivated influenza vaccine. Study results and caveats: After each seasonal influenza vaccination, few new T cells are recruited, the authors suggested.

The germline V and J ends were trimmed by 4 bases and 3 bases, with 6 bases remaining between them. This CDR3 is 12 amino acids long. Germline V CDR1 and CDR2: ENHRY, SYGVKD. Of note for this clonotype: Its antigen is currently unknown.

TCRdb recomputed calls from the RT-PCR reads with MiXCR, one row per CDR3 protein. The sample lists under 500,000 distinct CDR3 sequences, 10% to 11% occurring once. The chain combines TRBV10-3 with TRBJ2-5, with D unresolved. The sample in question was PBMCs from blood, obtained 40 to 50 days after vaccination. This sequence originates from a man in his fifties who received an inactivated influenza vaccine. The chain's CDR3 is CAISAVEETQYF. DNA for the CDR3: TGTGCCATCAGTGCAGTGGAAGAGACCCAGTACTTC.